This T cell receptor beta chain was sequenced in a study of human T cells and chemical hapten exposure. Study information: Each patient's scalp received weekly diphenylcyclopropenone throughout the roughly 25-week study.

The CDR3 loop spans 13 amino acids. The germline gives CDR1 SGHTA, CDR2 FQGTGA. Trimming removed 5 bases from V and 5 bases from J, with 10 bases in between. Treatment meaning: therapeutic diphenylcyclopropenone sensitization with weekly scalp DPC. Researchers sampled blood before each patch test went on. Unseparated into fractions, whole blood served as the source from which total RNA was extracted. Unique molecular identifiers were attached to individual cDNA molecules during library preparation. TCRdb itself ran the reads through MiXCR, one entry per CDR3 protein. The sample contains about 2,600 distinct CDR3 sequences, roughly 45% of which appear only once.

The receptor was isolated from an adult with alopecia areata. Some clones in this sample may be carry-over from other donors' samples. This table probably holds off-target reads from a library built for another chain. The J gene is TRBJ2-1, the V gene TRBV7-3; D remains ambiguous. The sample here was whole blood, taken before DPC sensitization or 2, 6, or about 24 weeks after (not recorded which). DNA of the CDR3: TGTGCCAGCAGCCCCGCTCATAACAATGAGCAGTTCTTC. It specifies CASSPAHNNEQFF. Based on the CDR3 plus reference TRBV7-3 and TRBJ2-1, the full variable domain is GAGVSQTPSNKVTEKGKYVELRCDPISGHTALYWYRQSLGQGPEFLIYFQGTGAADDSGLPNDRFFAVRPEGSVSTLKIQRTERGDSAVYLCASSPAHNNEQFFGPGTRLTVL.